This is a list of T cell receptor beta chains from one sample in a study of T cells in Graves' hyperthyroidism and ophthalmopathy. TCRdb passed the multiplex PCR reads through MiXCR, listing each CDR3 protein once. Of approximately 380,000 distinct CDR3 sequences listed, roughly 19% are singletons. The material sequenced was blood. All receptors derive from a woman aged 18-30 years with Graves' hyperthyroidism. The CDR3 runs from the conserved cysteine through the conserved F or W. Fields, in order: V gene, D gene, J gene, clone size, CDR3 protein. A D gene is named only where the DNA matches it firmly. Only some rows state a clone size, as once, few, many or a class for expanded clones.

v_gene: TRBV18; d_gene: .; j_gene: TRBJ1-1; abundance: few; CDR3aa: CASSLTSGALGTEAFF
v_gene: TRBV12-3/TRBV12-4; d_gene: .; j_gene: TRBJ1-1; abundance: many; CDR3aa: CTSSFPGWSTEAFF
v_gene: TRBV20-1; d_gene: .; j_gene: TRBJ2-2; abundance: many; CDR3aa: CSARDEELEDAGELFF
v_gene: TRBV9; d_gene: .; j_gene: TRBJ2-7; abundance: many; CDR3aa: CASPWGTSSYEQHF
v_gene: TRBV28; d_gene: TRBD2; j_gene: TRBJ2-5; abundance: many; CDR3aa: CASSARLAGAVETQYF
v_gene: TRBV5-5; d_gene: .; j_gene: TRBJ1-3; abundance: many; CDR3aa: CASSFSAGSGNTIYF
v_gene: TRBV20-1; d_gene: .; j_gene: TRBJ1-1; abundance: many; CDR3aa: CSASTEPNGAFF
v_gene: TRBV7-2; d_gene: TRBD1; j_gene: TRBJ1-1; abundance: .; CDR3aa: CASSTDRANEAFF
v_gene: TRBV30; d_gene: .; j_gene: TRBJ2-7; abundance: many; CDR3aa: CAWSPLGVSSYEQYF
v_gene: TRBV28; d_gene: TRBD1; j_gene: TRBJ2-7; abundance: many; CDR3aa: CASSLGADRGGEQYF
v_gene: TRBV6-5; d_gene: .; j_gene: TRBJ2-7; abundance: many; CDR3aa: CASSYSGGLSSYEQYF
v_gene: TRBV18; d_gene: TRBD1; j_gene: TRBJ1-1; abundance: .; CDR3aa: CASSRQGDGTEAFF
v_gene: TRBV20-1; d_gene: .; j_gene: TRBJ2-5; abundance: many; CDR3aa: CSAGRSGVKTQYF
v_gene: TRBV11-2; d_gene: TRBD1; j_gene: TRBJ2-7; abundance: many; CDR3aa: CASSPQTGLAYEQYF
v_gene: TRBV20-1; d_gene: TRBD1; j_gene: TRBJ2-5; abundance: few; CDR3aa: CSAPKAGGEGTQYF
v_gene: TRBV20-1; d_gene: .; j_gene: TRBJ1-2; abundance: many; CDR3aa: CSARGQPYGYTF
v_gene: TRBV9; d_gene: TRBD1; j_gene: TRBJ1-2; abundance: .; CDR3aa: CASSAGDRNYGYTF
v_gene: TRBV11-2; d_gene: .; j_gene: TRBJ1-6; abundance: many; CDR3aa: CASSFVIRGSFRSSPLHF
v_gene: TRBV10-3; d_gene: .; j_gene: TRBJ2-5; abundance: many; CDR3aa: CAISESGPGETQYF
v_gene: TRBV7-9; d_gene: .; j_gene: TRBJ2-5; abundance: .; CDR3aa: CASSFGNQETQYF
v_gene: TRBV15; d_gene: .; j_gene: TRBJ1-4; abundance: many; CDR3aa: CATSRTAANEKLFF
v_gene: TRBV30; d_gene: .; j_gene: TRBJ1-1; abundance: many; CDR3aa: CAWRQRAVRRLNTEAFF
v_gene: TRBV6-1; d_gene: .; j_gene: TRBJ1-1; abundance: many; CDR3aa: CASSGAGLNTEAFF
v_gene: TRBV11-2; d_gene: TRBD2; j_gene: TRBJ2-7; abundance: many; CDR3aa: CASSHKWRGEQYF
v_gene: TRBV7-2; d_gene: .; j_gene: TRBJ2-2; abundance: many; CDR3aa: CASSPGRVLTGELFF
v_gene: TRBV2; d_gene: TRBD1; j_gene: TRBJ1-5; abundance: many; CDR3aa: CASSVGQGLYQPQHF
v_gene: TRBV4-2; d_gene: TRBD2; j_gene: TRBJ2-5; abundance: many; CDR3aa: CASSPGAGATGETQYF
v_gene: TRBV6-1; d_gene: .; j_gene: TRBJ1-1; abundance: many; CDR3aa: CASSELGRGEWTEAFF
v_gene: TRBV5-1; d_gene: TRBD1; j_gene: TRBJ1-5; abundance: many; CDR3aa: CASSLDRAQPQHF
v_gene: TRBV7-9; d_gene: TRBD1; j_gene: TRBJ1-1; abundance: many; CDR3aa: CASSWRGPDTEAFF
v_gene: TRBV3-1; d_gene: .; j_gene: TRBJ1-5; abundance: many; CDR3aa: CASSQAQGNQPQHF
v_gene: TRBV20-1; d_gene: .; j_gene: TRBJ1-1; abundance: many; CDR3aa: CSARLGGGGNTEAFF
v_gene: TRBV9; d_gene: TRBD1; j_gene: TRBJ1-2; abundance: few; CDR3aa: CASSPSGQGGYGYTF
v_gene: TRBV6-2/TRBV6-3; d_gene: .; j_gene: TRBJ1-5; abundance: many; CDR3aa: CASSYVTGLQPQHF
v_gene: TRBV12-3/TRBV12-4; d_gene: .; j_gene: TRBJ2-7; abundance: many; CDR3aa: CASSLRQREQYF
v_gene: TRBV6-2/TRBV6-3; d_gene: .; j_gene: TRBJ2-5; abundance: .; CDR3aa: CASSYFTQETQYF
v_gene: TRBV29-1; d_gene: .; j_gene: TRBJ1-2; abundance: .; CDR3aa: CSVEDRGTYGYTF